The text below deals with one T cell receptor (beta chain). This clonotype was detected ten times or more. No antigen is known for it. One base away there is no much larger clone; base qualities are not given. The label giving this sample's time point can be read as: newly diagnosed GD, antithyroid drugs for less than 3 months. For both TCR sequencing and RNA sequencing, RNA was extracted from PBMCs using TRIzol. The diagnosis of Graves' disease followed American Thyroid Association guidelines. Recruitment of patients was carried out at an endocrinology department in Xi'an, China. From each patient, around 9 milliliters of peripheral blood was collected into an EDTA anticoagulant tube. Ficoll Paque Plus density gradient separation was used to isolate PBMCs, and no further T cell sorting was done. An Agilent 2100 Bioanalyzer and agarose gel were used to assess RNA quality, and a NanoDrop 2000 was used to measure RNA concentration.

These data are taken from a study of regulatory T cells in long-lasting Graves disease (dated by TCRdb to 2020 to 2023). Describing the broader study: Antithyroid drugs had been taken for less than 3 months by newly diagnosed Graves' disease patients. Persistent Graves' disease patients were compared with newly diagnosed Graves' disease patients by peripheral blood TCR sequencing and RNA sequencing. The study took place in China and was registered as a clinical trial. A total of 33 samples underwent TCR sequencing, from roughly 13 patients with persistent Graves' disease and 20 or so patients with newly diagnosed Graves' disease.

Libraries were constructed by multiplex PCR. These reads were obtained on an Illumina HiSeq 4000. TCR beta libraries were built with iRepertoire HTBI primers and Arm-PCR amplification of CDR3 regions. PCR products were gel purified before sequencing. The published analysis was carried out like this. Gene usage analysis of CDR3 amino acid clonotypes used the approximately 62 TRBV and around 13 TRBJ segments found across samples. Filtered high-quality paired reads were merged into contigs using COPE and FqMerger. BLAST was used to align contigs to IMGT TRBV, TRBD and TRBJ reference genes, with CDR3 defined following IMGT. Any clonotype with a frequency above 0.1% was counted as a highly expanded clone. Shannon entropy was used to measure repertoire diversity, and the Gini coefficient was used to measure V-J evenness. A clonotype was considered public if more than one individual shared it. TCRdb's own reprocessing of the public reads used fastp at Q25 and MiXCR and kept productive beta chains. Every CDR3 protein is listed once, alongside the most common genes and DNA of its rows. TCRdb's processing, not the study's, gives the V and J calls here. This sample has approximately 350,000 distinct CDR3 sequences in its table, and 15% to 20% of those were observed once. Around 20% of the sample is in the top ten clones.

Points the paper makes about the study in general: Persistent Graves' disease patients showed lower TCR Shannon entropy and fewer highly expanded clones than newly diagnosed patients, suggesting clonal expansion. Persistent patients shared more public clonotypes among themselves (under 3,000) than newly diagnosed patients did (approximately 970). Persistent disease showed preferential use of TRBV28, TRBJ1-2 and TRBJ2-5, whereas newly diagnosed disease favored TRBV20-1 and TRBJ2-1. Only the TCR beta chain was sequenced and analyzed. The authors noted that the small sample size was a limitation that may lower accuracy. The study examined only peripheral blood because the primary lesion, thyroid tissue, could not be accessed.

Looking up the germline V gene yields CDR1 MDHEN and CDR2 SYDVKM. Trimming removed 8 bases from V and 6 bases from J; the gene matches leave 14 bases unexplained. There are 16 amino acids in the CDR3, from cysteine to phenylalanine inclusive. Kept here is only the CDR3 DNA, which spans 48 bases and is read in frame from base 1. This same sample was also taken into another study, of T cells in Graves' hyperthyroidism and ophthalmopathy. As that second paper reports: A patient counted as having stable Graves' hyperthyroidism if no progression to ophthalmopathy occurred over 18 months of follow-up. The hyperthyroidism patients were between 18 and 65 years old and newly diagnosed, with a disease duration of less than 2 months. Exclusion was applied to patients with uncontrolled infections, other autoimmune diseases, pregnancy or lactation. Diagnoses were based on clinical symptoms, serum thyroxine and TRAb, thyroid ultrasound and orbital computed tomography. The first round of RT-PCR for the TCR CDR3 was performed with the HTBI primer set and the Qiagen OneStep RT-PCR kit. Most expanded thyroid clonotypes (frequency above 0.001) were also detected in blood, a finding suggesting that blood repertoires may reflect thyroid immune responses. Ophthalmopathy was separated from stable hyperthyroidism by a 13 V-J signature model, with roughly 88% sensitivity and 81% to 83% specificity obtained in cross-validation and 80%/75% obtained in testing. In validation, progression to ophthalmopathy was predicted by the model with roughly 71% sensitivity and around 76% specificity, a median of roughly 6.4 months before onset. TCR V-J signatures able to tell the groups apart were searched for in a discovery cohort of 90 to 100 patients, of whom over 40 had Graves' ophthalmopathy and around 56 had stable Graves' hyperthyroidism. An independent validation cohort of fewer than 20 hyperthyroidism patients and 17 patients who later progressed to ophthalmopathy tested prospective prediction of ophthalmopathy. The 100 discovery patients were divided at random into training and test sets in a 7:3 ratio. Thyroid tissue and blood T-cell repertoires from about six Graves' hyperthyroidism patients were also compared in the study. Once sampling was done, hyperthyroidism patients were given methimazole at a starting dose of 30 mg daily, whereas ophthalmopathy patients were given high-dose intravenous methylprednisolone. The libraries were constructed in a second round of multiplex PCR and then size-selected and purified. The libraries were sequenced on an Illumina HiSeq2000 using paired-end 100 bp reads. SOAPnuke was used to process the raw data, with reads discarded if the reads contained adapters or uncalled bases, had a mean Phred below 15, or lacked an exact constant-primer or identifier match. COPE v1.2.5 was used to merge the high-quality paired reads, and each unique nucleotide sequence was defined as a clonotype. MiTCR v1.1 was used to align the clonotypes against IMGT TRBV, TRBD and TRBJ reference segments. Only V-J combinations with frequency above 0.0001, covering roughly 99% of repertoires, were analysed. A TCS score was defined as the ratio between F50 (clonal expansion) and ExV (chaos), using BLOSUM62-based TCRdist between CDR3 peptides within each V-J. Welch's t-statistics and random forest reduced roughly 530 V-J features to about 13, which were used in a naive Bayes classifier (R e1071). Sample size was not statistically predetermined, and blinding of investigators to group allocation was not performed. TCR Vbeta CDR3 sequencing of approximately 140 peripheral blood samples (around 45 ophthalmopathy, roughly 72 hyperthyroidism and approximately 17 progressor patients) is reported in the paper.

The receptor comes from a woman younger than 30 with Graves disease. Donor details come from another sample of the same person, matched by shared clones. The chain employs TRBV28 and TRBJ2-1, with TRBD2 identical over 9 junction bases. Specimen: peripheral blood mononuclear cells (PBMCs), collected at new diagnosis, from a patient treated with antithyroid drugs. The CDR3 sequence is CASLHLAGTILNEQFF. The nucleotides read TGTGCCAGCCTGCACCTAGCGGGAACTATTCTCAATGAGCAGTTCTTC.